This T cell receptor (beta chain) was retrieved from a study of cytotoxic CD8 clonotypes in ibrutinib-treated CLL. Study summary: Once patients had received a median around 12 months of treatment, range 6 to 36, response samples were obtained.

This table comes from immunoSEQ multiplex PCR, and its TCRdb copy is limited to in-frame clones, with some not included. Of under 300,000 clones listed, around 70% are singletons. Note on this clone: Its specificity is unknown.

V was pared by 4 bases and J by 6 bases, with 12 bases between. CDR3 size: 13 residues. The germline CDR1 and CDR2 sequences are SNHLY and FYNNEI. Study-level results: Public clonotypes were seen rarely and were contracted or stable on treatment. Clonality was higher at baseline than in age-matched healthy donors and tracked circulating CD8+ T-cell counts.

V is TRBV2 and J is TRBJ2-5, with no clear D. The sequences come from PBMCs, collected after 24 months of ibrutinib treatment. The sequence came from a human donor with chronic lymphocytic leukemia. The CDR3 loop reads CASSGNGVKTQYF. The CDR3 DNA follows: TGTGCCAGCAGTGGGAACGGAGTAAAGACCCAGTACTTC.